A selection of T cell receptor beta chains follows, all from one sample in a study of neurological immune-mediated disorders. TCRdb independently ran MiXCR on the 5' RACE reads; one entry per CDR3 protein. The repertoire holds tens of thousands of distinct CDR3 sequences, with under 4.5% as singletons. The specimen was PBMCs. These receptors all stem from a woman aged 45-60 years with multiple sclerosis. Both conserved end residues are trimmed from each CDR3. Fields, in order: CDR3 protein, clone size, CDR3 length, V gene, J gene. Rows give clone size only sometimes, using once, few, many, or a class for an expanded clone.

cdr3_aa: ASSQARTGPNTEAF
clone_size: many
cdr3_length: 14
v_call: TRBV3-1
j_call: TRBJ1-1

cdr3_aa: ASSLWQISGYT
clone_size: many
cdr3_length: 11
v_call: TRBV5-1
j_call: TRBJ1-2

cdr3_aa: ASSAGGTGPETQY
clone_size: few
cdr3_length: 13
v_call: TRBV9
j_call: TRBJ2-5

cdr3_aa: ASSPDSGLSNQPQH
clone_size: many
cdr3_length: 14
v_call: TRBV6-5
j_call: TRBJ1-5

cdr3_aa: ASSPNSGAQTQY
clone_size: many
cdr3_length: 12
v_call: TRBV7-7
j_call: TRBJ2-5

cdr3_aa: ASSLTGPPPQETQY
clone_size: many
cdr3_length: 14
v_call: TRBV7-6
j_call: TRBJ2-5

cdr3_aa: ASSLDTTIYEQY
clone_size: many
cdr3_length: 12
v_call: TRBV7-6
j_call: TRBJ2-7

cdr3_aa: SAINSVRTDEQY
clone_size: many
cdr3_length: 12
v_call: TRBV20-1
j_call: TRBJ2-7

cdr3_aa: ASSLAPGGQETQY
clone_size: many
cdr3_length: 13
v_call: TRBV5-1
j_call: TRBJ2-5

cdr3_aa: ASSQDQGLVSPLH
clone_size: many
cdr3_length: 13
v_call: TRBV4-3
j_call: TRBJ1-6

cdr3_aa: ASSPRYGAGNEQF
clone_size: many
cdr3_length: 13
v_call: TRBV5-1
j_call: TRBJ2-1

cdr3_aa: ASSLQGGANVLT
clone_size: many
cdr3_length: 12
v_call: TRBV18
j_call: TRBJ2-6

cdr3_aa: ASSTGQRETQY
clone_size: many
cdr3_length: 11
v_call: TRBV5-1
j_call: TRBJ2-5

cdr3_aa: ASSDGTGGIRAF
clone_size: many
cdr3_length: 12
v_call: TRBV5-1
j_call: TRBJ1-1

cdr3_aa: ASSPLQGMNTEAF
clone_size: many
cdr3_length: 13
v_call: TRBV18
j_call: TRBJ1-1

cdr3_aa: ASSLEILGVYEQY
clone_size: many
cdr3_length: 13
v_call: TRBV7-8
j_call: TRBJ2-7

cdr3_aa: ASSFFRGGTETQY
clone_size: many
cdr3_length: 13
v_call: TRBV5-1
j_call: TRBJ2-5

cdr3_aa: ASSKGGASRPGQF
clone_size: many
cdr3_length: 13
v_call: TRBV7-2
j_call: TRBJ2-1

cdr3_aa: ASSRIGGAGNYGYT
clone_size: NA
cdr3_length: 14
v_call: TRBV27
j_call: TRBJ1-2

cdr3_aa: ASSRPALAGGPVADTQY
clone_size: many
cdr3_length: 17
v_call: TRBV3-1
j_call: TRBJ2-3

cdr3_aa: ASSQGTGDTGELF
clone_size: many
cdr3_length: 13
v_call: TRBV3-1
j_call: TRBJ2-2

cdr3_aa: ASSIDRTDTQY
clone_size: many
cdr3_length: 11
v_call: TRBV7-8
j_call: TRBJ2-3